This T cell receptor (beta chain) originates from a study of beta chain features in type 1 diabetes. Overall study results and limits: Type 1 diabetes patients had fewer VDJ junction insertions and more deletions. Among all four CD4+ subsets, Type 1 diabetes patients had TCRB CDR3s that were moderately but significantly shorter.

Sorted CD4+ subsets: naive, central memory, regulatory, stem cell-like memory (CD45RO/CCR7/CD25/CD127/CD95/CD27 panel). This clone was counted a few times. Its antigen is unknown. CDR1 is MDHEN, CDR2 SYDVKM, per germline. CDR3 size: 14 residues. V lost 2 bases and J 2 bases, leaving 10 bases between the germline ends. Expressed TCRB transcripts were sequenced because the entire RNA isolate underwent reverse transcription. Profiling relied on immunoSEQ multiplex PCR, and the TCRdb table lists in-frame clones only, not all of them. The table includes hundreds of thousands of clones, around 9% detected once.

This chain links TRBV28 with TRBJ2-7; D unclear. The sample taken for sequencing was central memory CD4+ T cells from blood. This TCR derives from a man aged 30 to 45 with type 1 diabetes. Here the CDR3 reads CASSLNSLTYEQYF. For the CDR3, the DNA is TGTGCCAGCAGTTTAAACAGTCTTACCTACGAGCAGTACTTC.